The sequence of this T cell receptor (beta chain) was determined in a study of T cells in Graves' hyperthyroidism and ophthalmopathy. Germline V CDR1 and CDR2: KGHDR, SFDVKD. This CDR3 comprises 14 residues. Trimming left V 9 bases short and J 4 bases short, with 15 bases between. Researchers took RNA transcripts and amplified the TCR beta CDR3 regions from them. HTBI primers were the set used in a first-round RT-PCR of the TCR CDR3. TCRdb reprocessed the multiplex PCR reads via MiXCR and lists one record per CDR3 protein. The sample includes some 600,000 distinct CDR3 sequences, around 46% of them seen just once. Patients were excluded for uncontrolled infection, other autoimmune disease, pregnancy or lactation. This clonotype was seen ten or more times. Its antigen is not identified. Findings and caveats of the study: Ophthalmopathy was told apart from stable hyperthyroidism by a 13 V-J model.

Material for sequencing was peripheral blood or thyroid tissue (not recorded which). This chain links TRBV24-1 with TRBJ1-5; TRBD1 is a possible D gene (5 bases). This sequence originates from a woman in her late teens or twenties with Graves' hyperthyroidism. The CDR3 protein is CATGSQGRNQPQHF. The CDR3 DNA reads as TGTGCCACCGGTTCGCAGGGCCGGAATCAGCCCCAGCATTTT.